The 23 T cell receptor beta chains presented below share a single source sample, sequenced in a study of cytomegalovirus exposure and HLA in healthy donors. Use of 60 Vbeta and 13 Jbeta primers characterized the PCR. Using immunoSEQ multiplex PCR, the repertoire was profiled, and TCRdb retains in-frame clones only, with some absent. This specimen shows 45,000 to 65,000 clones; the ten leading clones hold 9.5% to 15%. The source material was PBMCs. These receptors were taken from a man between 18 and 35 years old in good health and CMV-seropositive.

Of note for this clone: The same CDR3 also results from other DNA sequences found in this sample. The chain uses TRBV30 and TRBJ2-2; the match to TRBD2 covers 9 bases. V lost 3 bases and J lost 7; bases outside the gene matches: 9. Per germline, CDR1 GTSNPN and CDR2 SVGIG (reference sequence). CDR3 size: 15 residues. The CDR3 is CAWRGAGGPIGELFF. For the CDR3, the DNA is TGTGCCTGGAGGGGAGCGGGGGGCCCGATCGGGGAGCTGTTTTTT.

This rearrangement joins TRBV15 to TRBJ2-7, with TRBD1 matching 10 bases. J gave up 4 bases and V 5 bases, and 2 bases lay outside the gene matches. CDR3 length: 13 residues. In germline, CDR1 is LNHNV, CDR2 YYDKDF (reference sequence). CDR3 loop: CATSPDRGYEQYF. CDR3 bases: TGTGCCACCAGCCCGGACAGGGGGTACGAGCAGTACTTC.

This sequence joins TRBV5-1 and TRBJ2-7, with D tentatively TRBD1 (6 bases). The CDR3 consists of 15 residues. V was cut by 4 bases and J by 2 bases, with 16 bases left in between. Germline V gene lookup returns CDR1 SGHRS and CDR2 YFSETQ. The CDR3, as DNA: TGCGCCAGCAGCGCAGACAGGACCACCGCCTACGAGCAGTACTTC. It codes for CASSADRTTAYEQYF.

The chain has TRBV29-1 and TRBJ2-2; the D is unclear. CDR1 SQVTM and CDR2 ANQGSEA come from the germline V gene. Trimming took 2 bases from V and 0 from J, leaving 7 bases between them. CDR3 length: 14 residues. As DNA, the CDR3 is TGCAGCGTTGAAAGGAGCCCGAACACCGGGGAGCTGTTTTTT. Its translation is CSVERSPNTGELFF.

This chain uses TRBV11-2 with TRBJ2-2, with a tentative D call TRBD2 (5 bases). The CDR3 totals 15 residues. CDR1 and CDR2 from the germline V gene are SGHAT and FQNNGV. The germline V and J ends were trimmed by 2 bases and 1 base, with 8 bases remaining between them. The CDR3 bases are TGTGCCAGCAGCTTATCGGACTTGAACACCGGGGAGCTGTTTTTT. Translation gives CASSLSDLNTGELFF. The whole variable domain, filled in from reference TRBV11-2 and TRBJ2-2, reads EAGVAQSPRYKIIEKRQSVAFWCNPISGHATLYWYQQILGQGPKLLIQFQNNGVVDDSQLPKDRFSAERLKGVDSTLKIQPAKLEDSAVYLCASSLSDLNTGELFFGEGSRLTVL.

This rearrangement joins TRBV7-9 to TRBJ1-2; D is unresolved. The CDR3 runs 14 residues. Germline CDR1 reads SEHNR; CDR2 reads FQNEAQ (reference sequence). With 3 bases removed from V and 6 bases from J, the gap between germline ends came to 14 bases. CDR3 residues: CASSFWEGEDGYTF. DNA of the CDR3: TGTGCCAGCAGCTTCTGGGAGGGTGAAGATGGCTACACCTTC.

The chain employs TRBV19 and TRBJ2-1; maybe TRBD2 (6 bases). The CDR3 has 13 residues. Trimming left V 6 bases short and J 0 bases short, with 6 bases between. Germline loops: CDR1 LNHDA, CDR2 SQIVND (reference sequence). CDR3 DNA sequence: TGTGCCAGTAGCGGGAGCTCCTACAATGAGCAGTTCTTC. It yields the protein CASSGSSYNEQFF. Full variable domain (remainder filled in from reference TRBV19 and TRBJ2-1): DGGITQSPKYLFRKEGQNVTLSCEQNLNHDAMYWYRQDPGQGLRLIYYSQIVNDFQKGDIAEGYSVSREKKESFPLTVTSAQKNPTAFYLCASSGSSYNEQFFGPGTRLTVL.

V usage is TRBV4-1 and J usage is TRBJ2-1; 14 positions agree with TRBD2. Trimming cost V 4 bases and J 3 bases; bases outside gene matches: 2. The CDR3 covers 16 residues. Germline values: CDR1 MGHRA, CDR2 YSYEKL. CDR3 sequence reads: CASSPGTSGSYNEQFF. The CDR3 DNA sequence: TGCGCCAGCAGCCCGGGGACTAGCGGGAGCTACAATGAGCAGTTCTTC.

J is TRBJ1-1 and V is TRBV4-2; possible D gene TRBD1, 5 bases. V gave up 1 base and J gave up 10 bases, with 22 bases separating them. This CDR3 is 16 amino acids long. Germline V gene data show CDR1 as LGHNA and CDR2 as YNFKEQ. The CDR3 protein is CASSQGQGILFSGAFF. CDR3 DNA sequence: TGTGCCAGCAGCCAAGGGCAGGGTATACTATTCTCGGGAGCTTTCTTT.

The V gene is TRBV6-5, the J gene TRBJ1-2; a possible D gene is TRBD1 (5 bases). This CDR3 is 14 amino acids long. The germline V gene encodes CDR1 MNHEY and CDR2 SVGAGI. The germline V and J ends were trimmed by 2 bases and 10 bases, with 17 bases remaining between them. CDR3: CASSYRWQGLAYTF. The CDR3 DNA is TGTGCCAGCAGTTACAGATGGCAGGGACTGGCCTACACCTTC.

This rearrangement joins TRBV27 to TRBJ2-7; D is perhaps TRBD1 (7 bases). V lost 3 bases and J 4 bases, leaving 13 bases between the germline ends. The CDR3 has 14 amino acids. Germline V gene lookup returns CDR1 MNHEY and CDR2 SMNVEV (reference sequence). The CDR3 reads CASSFSQGRYEQYF. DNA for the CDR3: TGTGCCAGCAGTTTCTCACAGGGGAGGTACGAGCAGTACTTC.

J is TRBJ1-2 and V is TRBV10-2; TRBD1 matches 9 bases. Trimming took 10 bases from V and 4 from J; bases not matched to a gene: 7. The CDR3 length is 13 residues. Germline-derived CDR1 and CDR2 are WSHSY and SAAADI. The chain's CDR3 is CATRQGDVYGYTF. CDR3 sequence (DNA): TGCGCCACACGACAGGGGGACGTCTATGGCTACACCTTC.

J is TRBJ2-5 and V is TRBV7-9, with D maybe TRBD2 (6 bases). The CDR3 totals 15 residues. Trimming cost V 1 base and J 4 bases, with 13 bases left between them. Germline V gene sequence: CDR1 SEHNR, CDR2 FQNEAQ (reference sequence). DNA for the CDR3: TGTGCCAGCAGCTTAGTAGGAGGGCCGGGAGAGACCCAGTACTTC. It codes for CASSLVGGPGETQYF.

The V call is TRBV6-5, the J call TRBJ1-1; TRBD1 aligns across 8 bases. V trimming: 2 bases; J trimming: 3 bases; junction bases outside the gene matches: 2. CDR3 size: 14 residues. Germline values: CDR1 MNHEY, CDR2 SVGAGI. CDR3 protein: CASSYGQGYTEAFF. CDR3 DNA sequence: TGTGCCAGCAGTTACGGACAGGGATACACTGAAGCTTTCTTT.

The CDR3 loop is CASSLAREAEQFF. The CDR3 DNA reads as TGCGCCAGCAGCTTGGCCAGGGAGGCGGAGCAGTTCTTC. This chain connects TRBV5-1 to TRBJ2-1; TRBD2 might be the D (6 bases). The CDR3 consists of 13 residues. CDR1 is SGHRS, CDR2 YFSETQ, per germline. Deletions cut 0 bases from V and 10 bases from J, with 11 bases between.

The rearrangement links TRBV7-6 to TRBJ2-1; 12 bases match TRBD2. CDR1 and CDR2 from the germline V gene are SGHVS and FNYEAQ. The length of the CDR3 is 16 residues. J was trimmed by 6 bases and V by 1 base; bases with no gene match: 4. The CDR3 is CASSLGTGLAGNEQFF. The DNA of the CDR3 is TGTGCCAGCAGCTTAGGGACGGGACTAGCGGGCAATGAGCAGTTCTTC. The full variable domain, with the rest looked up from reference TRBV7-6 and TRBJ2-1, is GAGVSQSPRYKVTKRGQDVALRCDPISGHVSLYWYRQALGQGPEFLTYFNYEAQQDKSGLPNDRFSAERPEGSISTLTIQRTEQRDSAMYRCASSLGTGLAGNEQFFGPGTRLTVL.

Here the CDR3 DNA reads TGTGCCAGCAGCTCAGACAGGGAAAATGAGCAGTTCTTC. Amino acids: CASSSDRENEQFF. The chain recombines TRBV7-7 with TRBJ2-1; the match to TRBD1 covers 7 bases. V was clipped by 4 bases and J by 7 bases; unmatched bases: 4. This CDR3 region has 13 residues. Germline V gene lookup returns CDR1 SSHAT and CDR2 FNYEAQ (reference sequence).

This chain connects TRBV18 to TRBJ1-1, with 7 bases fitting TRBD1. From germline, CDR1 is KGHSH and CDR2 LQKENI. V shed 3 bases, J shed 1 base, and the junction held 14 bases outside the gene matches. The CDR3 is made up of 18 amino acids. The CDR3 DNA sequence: TGTGCCAGCTCACCGTTTGACAGGGTGGTTTTGGGGAACACTGAAGCTTTCTTT. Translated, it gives CASSPFDRVVLGNTEAFF.

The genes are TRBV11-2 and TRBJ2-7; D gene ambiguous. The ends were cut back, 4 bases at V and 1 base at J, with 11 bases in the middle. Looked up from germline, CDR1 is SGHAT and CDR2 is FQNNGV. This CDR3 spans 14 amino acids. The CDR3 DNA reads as TGTGCCAGCAGCTCCCGTGCAGGTTCCTACGAGCAGTACTTC. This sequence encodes CASSSRAGSYEQYF.

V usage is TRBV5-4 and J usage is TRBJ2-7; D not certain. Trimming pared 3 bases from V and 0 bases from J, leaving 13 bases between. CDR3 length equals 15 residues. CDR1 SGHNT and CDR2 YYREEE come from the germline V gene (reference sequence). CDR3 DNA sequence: TGTGCCAGCAGCTCCACCCTGGCGGCCTCCTACGAGCAGTACTTC. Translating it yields CASSSTLAASYEQYF. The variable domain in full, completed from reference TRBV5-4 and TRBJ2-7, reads ETGVTQSPTHLIKTRGQQVTLRCSSQSGHNTVSWYQQALGQGPQFIFQYYREEENGRGNFPPRFSGLQFPNYSSELNVNALELDDSALYLCASSSTLAASYEQYFGPGTRLTVT.

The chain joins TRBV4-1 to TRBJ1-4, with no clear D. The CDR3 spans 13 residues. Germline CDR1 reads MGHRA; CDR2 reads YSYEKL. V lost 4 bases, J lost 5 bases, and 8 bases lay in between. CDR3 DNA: TGCGCCAGCAGCCGGTGGCAGAATGAAAAACTGTTTTTT. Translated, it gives CASSRWQNEKLFF.

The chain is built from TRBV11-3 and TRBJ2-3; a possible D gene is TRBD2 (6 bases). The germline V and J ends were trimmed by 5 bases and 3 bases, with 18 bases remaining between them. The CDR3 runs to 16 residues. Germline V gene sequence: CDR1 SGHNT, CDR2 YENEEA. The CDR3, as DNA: TGTGCCAGCAGCCCCTCGTTGGGTAGCGGTACAGATACGCAGTATTTT. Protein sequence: CASSPSLGSGTDTQYF.

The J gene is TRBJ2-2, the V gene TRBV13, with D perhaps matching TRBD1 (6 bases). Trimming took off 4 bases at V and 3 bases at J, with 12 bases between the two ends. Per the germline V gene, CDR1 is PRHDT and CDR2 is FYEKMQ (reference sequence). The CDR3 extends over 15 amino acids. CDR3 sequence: CASSSRDIYTGELFF. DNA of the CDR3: TGTGCCAGCAGCTCTAGGGACATATACACCGGGGAGCTGTTTTTT.